These T cell receptor beta chains were read from a single sample in a study of T cells in localized non-small cell lung cancer. Method: immunoSEQ multiplex PCR; TCRdb's copy keeps in-frame clones and lacks some. The sample shows tens of thousands of clones, 70% to 90% of them seen only once. Sequences were derived from peripheral blood, sampled before any cancer treatment. These receptors originate from a female donor over 55 with stage III squamous cell lung carcinoma. The CDR3 runs from the conserved cysteine through the conserved F or W. A D gene is named only where the DNA matches it firmly. Where a row states a size, it is once, few, many or the class of an expanded clone; other rows omit it.

clone_size: -; v_call: TRBV5-4; j_call: TRBJ2-3; d_call: TRBD2; cdr3_nt: TGTGCCAGCAGCTTGGGACTAGCGGGAGTAGGCGATACGCAGTATTTT; cdr3_aa: CASSLGLAGVGDTQYF
clone_size: -; v_call: TRBV2; j_call: TRBJ1-5; d_call: -; cdr3_nt: TGTGCCAGCAGTGAAAACAGGCCGGGGGGCAATCAGCCCCAGCATTTT; cdr3_aa: CASSENRPGGNQPQHF
clone_size: -; v_call: TRBV5-1; j_call: TRBJ2-1; d_call: TRBD1; cdr3_nt: TGCGCCAGCAGCTCCAGAACCGGGACAGGGGGCTACAATGAGCAGTTCTTC; cdr3_aa: CASSSRTGTGGYNEQFF
clone_size: -; v_call: TRBV10-1; j_call: TRBJ2-3; d_call: TRBD1; cdr3_nt: TGCGCCAGCAGGAGACAGGGGGAGACAGATACGCAGTATTTT; cdr3_aa: CASRRQGETDTQYF
clone_size: -; v_call: TRBV29-1; j_call: TRBJ2-5; d_call: -; cdr3_nt: TGCAGCGTTAAACTAGCTCCGGAGACCCAGTACTTC; cdr3_aa: CSVKLAPETQYF
clone_size: -; v_call: TRBV2; j_call: TRBJ2-5; d_call: TRBD2; cdr3_nt: TGTGCCAGCAGCCTCACTAGCGGGGATGAGACCCAGTACTTC; cdr3_aa: CASSLTSGDETQYF
clone_size: few; v_call: TRBV6-4; j_call: TRBJ2-1; d_call: TRBD1; cdr3_nt: TGTGCCAGCAGCGTCACAGGGGGAGTTTACAATGAGCAGTTCTTC; cdr3_aa: CASSVTGGVYNEQFF
clone_size: -; v_call: TRBV28; j_call: TRBJ2-4; d_call: -; cdr3_nt: TGTGCCAGCAGTTTGCGCAAAGGCAACATTCAGTACTTC; cdr3_aa: CASSLRKGNIQYF
clone_size: -; v_call: TRBV6-1; j_call: TRBJ2-5; d_call: -; cdr3_nt: TGTGCCAGCCCCAGGGAGAACAGGGTCGGCGAGACCCAGTACTTC; cdr3_aa: CASPRENRVGETQYF
clone_size: -; v_call: TRBV14; j_call: TRBJ2-3; d_call: -; cdr3_nt: TGTGCCAGCAGCCAAGATCTGGTCACAGATACGCAGTATTTT; cdr3_aa: CASSQDLVTDTQYF
clone_size: -; v_call: TRBV7-9; j_call: TRBJ2-4; d_call: -; cdr3_nt: TGTGCCAGCAGCAGGGGAAACATTCAGTACTTC; cdr3_aa: CASSRGNIQYF
clone_size: once; v_call: TRBV5-4; j_call: TRBJ2-3; d_call: TRBD2; cdr3_nt: TGTGCCAGCAGCTTGGCCTTTAGCGGGGGCACAGATACGCAGTATTTT; cdr3_aa: CASSLAFSGGTDTQYF
clone_size: -; v_call: TRBV7-8; j_call: TRBJ2-2; d_call: TRBD2; cdr3_nt: TGTGCCAGCAGCTCCACCCGGGGGGGCACCGGGGAGCTGTTTTTT; cdr3_aa: CASSSTRGGTGELFF
clone_size: -; v_call: TRBV19; j_call: TRBJ2-3; d_call: TRBD1; cdr3_nt: TGTGCCAGTAGTATGGGGACAGGGGGCGCAGTGGCAGATACGCAGTATTTT; cdr3_aa: CASSMGTGGAVADTQYF
clone_size: few; v_call: TRBV10-3; j_call: TRBJ1-1; d_call: -; cdr3_nt: TGTGCCATCAGTGAGGAGGGGGGCTGGTTTGAAGCTTTCTTT; cdr3_aa: CAISEEGGWFEAFF
clone_size: once; v_call: TRBV28; j_call: TRBJ1-4; d_call: -; cdr3_nt: TGTGCCAGCAGTTTACCCACCTTTAATGAAAAACTGTTTTTT; cdr3_aa: CASSLPTFNEKLFF
clone_size: -; v_call: TRBV5-1; j_call: TRBJ2-1; d_call: TRBD2; cdr3_nt: TGCGCCAGCAGGGAGGACGGGGGGGCCTACAATGAGCAGTTCTTC; cdr3_aa: CASREDGGAYNEQFF